A single sample is the source of the 3 T cell receptor beta chains below, sequenced in a study of monozygotic twins with inflammatory bowel disease. TCRdb reprocessed the 5' RACE reads and reports one entry per CDR3 protein, with no DNA. The table for this sample gives approximately 200,000 distinct CDR3 sequences. Sequencing was done on a sample of blood. The receptors were gathered from a human donor with ulcerative colitis or Crohn's disease, or a healthy co-twin of an affected twin (not recorded which).

The chain uses TRBV4-2 and TRBJ2-5; TCRdb reports TRBD1, a call that lacks DNA to check it against. The germline V gene encodes CDR1 LGHNA and CDR2 YNFKEQ. This CDR3 spans 16 amino acids. The CDR3 region is CASSQGAGAGKETQYF.

The chain employs TRBV24-1 and TRBJ2-5; lacking DNA, the TRBD2 call made by TCRdb goes unchecked. Germline V gene lookup returns CDR1 KGHDR and CDR2 SFDVKD. CDR3 size: 16 residues. The CDR3 here is CATSDPGLAGGETQYF.

V and J are TRBV2 and TRBJ2-5. The length of the CDR3 is 14 residues. Per germline, CDR1 SNHLY and CDR2 FYNNEI. Here the CDR3 reads CASSEGFGFETQYF.